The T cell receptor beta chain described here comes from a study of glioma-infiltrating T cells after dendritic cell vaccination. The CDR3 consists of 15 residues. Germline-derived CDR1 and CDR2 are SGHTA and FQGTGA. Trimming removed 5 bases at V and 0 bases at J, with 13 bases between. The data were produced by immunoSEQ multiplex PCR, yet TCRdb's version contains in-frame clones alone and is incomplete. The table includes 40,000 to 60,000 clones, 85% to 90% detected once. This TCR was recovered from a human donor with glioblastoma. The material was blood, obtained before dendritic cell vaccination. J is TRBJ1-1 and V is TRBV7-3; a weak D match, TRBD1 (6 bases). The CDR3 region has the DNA TGTGCCAGCAGCCCGGACAGCTCATTGAACACTGAAGCTTTCTTT. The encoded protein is CASSPDSSLNTEAFF. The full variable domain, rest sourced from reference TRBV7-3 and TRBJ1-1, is GAGVSQTPSNKVTEKGKYVELRCDPISGHTALYWYRQSLGQGPEFLIYFQGTGAADDSGLPNDRFFAVRPEGSVSTLKIQRTERGDSAVYLCASSPDSSLNTEAFFGQGTRLTVV.